Following are 8 T cell receptor beta chains from one sample sequenced in a study of graft-versus-host responses after intestinal transplantation. The method was immunoSEQ multiplex PCR; TCRdb's version includes in-frame clones alone and lacks a portion of them. The table lists 150,000 or so clones, about 93% of them singletons, with 0.15% to 0.2% in the top ten. What these receptors recognize is not known. The sample was unstimulated CD4+ T cells sorted from spleen or lymph node cells, taken before intestinal transplant. Every receptor here comes from a human donor who received an intestinal transplant.

This clone was observed once. The genes are TRBV4-1 and TRBJ1-1, with a tentative D call TRBD1 (5 bases). Germline CDR1 is MGHRA and CDR2 is YSYEKL. This CDR3 has 14 amino acids. The V end lost 0 bases, the J end lost 4 bases, and 9 bases lay between the germline ends. CDR3 region: CASSQDEGLTEAFF. DNA for the CDR3: TGCGCCAGCAGCCAAGATGAGGGGCTCACTGAAGCTTTCTTT.

V gene TRBV7-2 combines with J gene TRBJ2-1; no firm D call. V shed 1 base and J shed 6 bases, with 16 bases lying between them. Germline assignment: CDR1 SGHTA and CDR2 FQGNSA. This CDR3 is 16 amino acids long. The CDR3 bases are TGTGCCAGCAGCTTAGTCTTGTTTTTTTGGGTCAATGAGCAGTTCTTC. This translates into CASSLVLFFWVNEQFF.

This chain links TRBV5-1 with TRBJ1-1; TRBD1 is a possible D gene (5 bases). Germline CDR1 is SGHRS and CDR2 is YFSETQ. Trimming took 0 bases from V and 1 from J, leaving 10 bases between them. The CDR3 runs 15 residues. CDR3 DNA: TGCGCCAGCAGCTTGGCAGGGTCGAAGAACACTGAAGCTTTCTTT. This gives the protein CASSLAGSKNTEAFF. The full variable domain, rest sourced from reference TRBV5-1 and TRBJ1-1, is KAGVTQTPRYLIKTRGQQVTLSCSPISGHRSVSWYQQTPGQGLQFLFEYFSETQRNKGNFPGRFSGRQFSNSRSEMNVSTLELGDSALYLCASSLAGSKNTEAFFGQGTRLTVV.

CDR3 DNA: TGTGCCAGCAGCCAAGGTGGGGGGGCGGCTAATGAAAAACTGTTTTTT. Its translation is CASSQGGGAANEKLFF. This chain joins TRBV4-2 and TRBJ1-4; possible D gene TRBD1, 6 bases. This CDR3 comprises 16 residues. Between the trimmed V and J ends, which lost 1 base and 3 bases, there was a span of 12 bases. Germline CDR1 and CDR2: LGHNA and YNFKEQ.

This chain connects TRBV19 to TRBJ2-5; 8 bases agree with TRBD1. The J call is uncertain, as TRBJ2-7 better fits the DNA end. The CDR3 runs to 15 residues. In germline, CDR1 is LNHDA, CDR2 SQIVND (reference sequence). CDR3 in amino acids: CASSIAGQVGYEQYF. CDR3 in DNA: TGTGCCAGTAGTATAGCGGGACAGGTAGGATACGAGCAGTACTTC.

The V call is TRBV28, the J call TRBJ1-2; TRBD1 matches 10 bases. This CDR3 region has 16 residues. Germline V gene data show CDR1 as MDHEN and CDR2 as SYDVKM. V trimming: 6 bases; J trimming: 4 bases; junction bases outside the gene matches: 11. In DNA, the CDR3 is TGTGCCAGCAGCGGACCTGGACAGGGGGTAACCTATGGCTACACCTTC. Its protein product is CASSGPGQGVTYGYTF.

Written as DNA, the CDR3 is TGTGCCAGCAGCCTCCGGGCAGGCCCTCCCTACGAGCAGTACTTC. This sequence encodes CASSLRAGPPYEQYF. This sequence joins TRBV9 and TRBJ2-5; D gene ambiguous. Matching the DNA end better, TRBJ2-7 makes the J call doubtful. CDR1 is SGDLS, CDR2 YYNGEE, per germline. This CDR3 contains 15 residues.

The chain combines TRBV28 with TRBJ1-3; D remains unclear. Germline CDR1 is MDHEN and CDR2 is SYDVKM. This CDR3 is 15 amino acids long. The V gene lost 5 bases and the J gene lost 4 bases, with 15 bases spanning the gap. DNA for the CDR3: TGTGCCAGCAGTGATCGCCGACGAACCGGAAACACCATATATTTT. It codes for CASSDRRRTGNTIYF.